This passage covers 29 T cell receptor beta chains from one sample sequenced in a study of cytomegalovirus exposure and HLA in healthy donors. PCR involved 60 Vbeta and 13 Jbeta primers. Here immunoSEQ multiplex PCR was the method, and the copy in TCRdb shows in-frame clones only, minus some. The table has approximately 200,000 clones, 70% to 80% seen once. Material: PBMCs. The receptors were gathered from a man aged 35 to 55 in good health and CMV-seronegative.

The V gene is TRBV11-2, the J gene TRBJ1-1; 8 bases line up with TRBD1. CDR3 length: 14 amino acids. Trimming cost V 4 bases and J 1 base; bases outside gene matches: 2. Germline V gene lookup returns CDR1 SGHAT and CDR2 FQNNGV. CDR3 in DNA: TGTGCCAGCAGCTCAACAGGGGGGAACACTGAAGCTTTCTTT. Encoded protein: CASSSTGGNTEAFF. The full variable domain, rest sourced from reference TRBV11-2 and TRBJ1-1, is EAGVAQSPRYKIIEKRQSVAFWCNPISGHATLYWYQQILGQGPKLLIQFQNNGVVDDSQLPKDRFSAERLKGVDSTLKIQPAKLEDSAVYLCASSSTGGNTEAFFGQGTRLTVV.

This chain uses TRBV5-1 with TRBJ1-2; D unclear. Trimming shortened V by 4 bases and J by 8 bases, and 12 bases separated the two germline ends. Germline V gene lookup returns CDR1 SGHRS and CDR2 YFSETQ. There are 12 residues in the CDR3. The CDR3 region has the DNA TGCGCCAGCAGCCGAGGAATAGGAGGCTACACCTTC. Amino acid sequence: CASSRGIGGYTF.

This clone has more than one count but fewer than ten. This sequence joins TRBV6-1 and TRBJ2-6; a weak D match, TRBD1 (6 bases). V was clipped by 6 bases and J by 0 bases, with 9 bases between them. The germline V gene encodes CDR1 MNHNS and CDR2 SASEGT. CDR3 length equals 15 residues. The CDR3 DNA reads TGTGCCAGCAGCCAGGGGTACTCTGGGGCCAACGTCCTGACTTTC. Amino acid sequence: CASSQGYSGANVLTF.

The genes are TRBV2 and TRBJ1-4; possible D gene TRBD1, 6 bases. The CDR3 contains 16 residues. V lost 0 bases to trimming and J lost 8 bases, with 16 bases between them. Germline V gene lookup returns CDR1 SNHLY and CDR2 FYNNEI. The DNA for the CDR3 is TGTGCCAGCAGTGAAGCAGAGGGGGGGCGATGGGAAAAACTGTTTTTT. Protein sequence: CASSEAEGGRWEKLFF.

The V gene is TRBV27, the J gene TRBJ2-3; 9 bases match TRBD1. The junction had 13 bases not matched to a gene; V was cut back by 1 base and J by 5 bases. Germline-derived CDR1 and CDR2 are MNHEY and SMNVEV (reference sequence). This CDR3 comprises 18 residues. In nucleotides, the CDR3 is TGTGCCAGCAGTTTATTCTTGCCGACAGGGGGGCGGGAAGATACGCAGTATTTT. It specifies CASSLFLPTGGREDTQYF.

The chain links TRBV6-5 to TRBJ2-2; D is possibly TRBD2 (5 bases). The V gene lost 3 bases and the J gene lost 6 bases, with 17 bases spanning the gap. The CDR3 sequence is 16 residues long. Looked up from germline, CDR1 is MNHEY and CDR2 is SVGAGI. The CDR3 DNA follows: TGTGCCAGCAGTTATGTCCGACTAAACAATGCCGGGGAGCTGTTTTTT. Protein product: CASSYVRLNNAGELFF.

V usage is TRBV5-1 and J usage is TRBJ2-7; TRBD2 agrees at 12 bases. V lost 4 bases and J lost 6; bases outside the gene matches: 11. Germline CDR1 reads SGHRS; CDR2 reads YFSETQ. This CDR3 has 16 residues. The CDR3 region has the DNA TGCGCCAGCAGCATGACTAGCGGGGGCCCCTCGATCGAGCAGTACTTC. It yields the protein CASSMTSGGPSIEQYF. Full variable domain (rest looked up from reference TRBV5-1 and TRBJ2-7): KAGVTQTPRYLIKTRGQQVTLSCSPISGHRSVSWYQQTPGQGLQFLFEYFSETQRNKGNFPGRFSGRQFSNSRSEMNVSTLELGDSALYLCASSMTSGGPSIEQYFGPGTRLTVT.

The chain joins TRBV7-9 to TRBJ1-4; TRBD1 is a possible D gene (6 bases). Trimming removed 1 base at V and 3 bases at J, with 9 bases between. The CDR3 is made up of 15 amino acids. Germline-derived CDR1 and CDR2 are SEHNR and FQNEAQ (reference sequence). As DNA, the CDR3 is TGTGCCAGCAGCTTAGGGACAGCACCTAATGAAAAACTGTTTTTT. Encoded protein: CASSLGTAPNEKLFF.

This sequence joins TRBV19 and TRBJ1-1, with D possibly being TRBD1 (5 bases). This CDR3 has 13 amino acids. V was clipped by 7 bases and J by 0 bases, with 9 bases between them. In germline, CDR1 is LNHDA, CDR2 SQIVND (reference sequence). CDR3 bases: TGTGCCAGTAAGGCGGGACTGAACACTGAAGCTTTCTTT. This sequence encodes CASKAGLNTEAFF.

The chain combines TRBV29-1 with TRBJ2-2; perhaps TRBD1 as D (6 bases). In germline, CDR1 is SQVTM, CDR2 ANQGSEA. The CDR3 has 13 amino acids. Trimming removed 2 bases from V and 13 bases from J, with 17 bases in between. The CDR3 DNA reads as TGCAGCGTTGAAAGGACAGTCCCCGGAGGGCTGTTTTTT. It encodes CSVERTVPGGLFF.

The CDR3 DNA reads TGTGCCAGCAGCCCAGGATTTAACTATGGCTACACCTTC. Its translation is CASSPGFNYGYTF. The rearrangement uses TRBV7-9 and TRBJ1-2, with D hard to call. Germline CDR1 SEHNR, CDR2 FQNEAQ (reference sequence). The CDR3 loop spans 13 amino acids. V was clipped by 5 bases and J by 1 base, with 8 bases between them.

This clone appeared a few times. The chain uses TRBV7-2 and TRBJ1-3; D is uncertain. The CDR3 is made up of 13 amino acids. CDR1 and CDR2 (germline): SGHTA, FQGNSA. Trimming pared 2 bases from V and 3 bases from J, leaving 5 bases between. The CDR3 region is CASSLLFGNTIYF. DNA for the CDR3: TGTGCCAGCAGCTTATTATTTGGAAACACCATATATTTT.

Regarding this clone: A junction boundary mismatches the germline segment, possibly from a read error. J is TRBJ2-1 and V is TRBV5-1; 10 nucleotides agree with TRBD2. Germline CDR1 is SGHRS and CDR2 is YFSETQ. CDR3 size: 15 residues. Here the CDR3 DNA reads TGCGCCAGCAGCTTGTCTCTAGCGGGGGTCAATGGGCAGTTCTTC. Translated: CASSLSLAGVNGQFF. The entire variable domain, with the rest obtained from reference TRBV5-1 and TRBJ2-1, is as follows: KAGVTQTPRYLIKTRGQQVTLSCSPISGHRSVSWYQQTPGQGLQFLFEYFSETQRNKGNFPGRFSGRQFSNSRSEMNVSTLELGDSALYLCASSLSLAGVNGQFFGPGTRLTVL.

For this clone: One end of the junction fails to match germline, which may point to a read error. J is TRBJ2-5 and V is TRBV5-6, with 8 bases aligning to TRBD2. CDR1 and CDR2 (germline): SGHDT, YYEEEE. The CDR3 contains 12 residues. The CDR3: CASSFYQGREDF. The CDR3 DNA is TGTGCCAGCAGCTTTTATCAAGGGCGGGAGGACTTC.

The rearrangement links TRBV4-1 to TRBJ2-5, with D possibly TRBD1 on 6 matching bases. The end of the DNA fits TRBJ2-7 better, so the J call may be wrong. The germline V gene encodes CDR1 MGHRA and CDR2 YSYEKL. The CDR3 runs 14 residues. The CDR3 DNA follows: TGCGCCAGCAGCCAACCAGGGGCTAATGACGAGCAGTACTTC. Protein product: CASSQPGANDEQYF.

The chain couples TRBV6-5 to TRBJ2-7, with TRBD2 identical over 10 bases. The junction had 1 base not matched to a gene; V was cut back by 0 bases and J by 2 bases. The CDR3 totals 15 residues. CDR1 is MNHEY and CDR2 is SVGAGI in the germline V gene. The CDR3 DNA follows: TGTGCCAGCAGTTACTCGAGCGGGGGGGCCTACGAGCAGTACTTC. Translation: CASSYSSGGAYEQYF.

This clone appeared once. The gene calls are TRBV7-6 and TRBJ2-5, with a weak D call TRBD2 (7 bases). The germline V and J ends were trimmed by 1 base and 5 bases, with 14 bases remaining between them. The CDR3 consists of 15 residues. The germline V gene encodes CDR1 SGHVS and CDR2 FNYEAQ. As DNA, the CDR3 is TGTGCCAGCAGCTTAGACGGGGGGCGCTCGGAGACCCAGTACTTC. It codes for CASSLDGGRSETQYF.

The genes are TRBV28 and TRBJ2-7; 12 nucleotides agree with TRBD2. V lost 6 bases to trimming and J lost 5 bases; unmatched junction nucleotides: 5. Germline V gene lookup returns CDR1 MDHEN and CDR2 SYDVKM. The CDR3 length is 14 residues. CDR3 sequence: CASRTSGRGNEQYF. DNA of the CDR3: TGTGCCAGCAGGACTAGCGGGAGAGGCAACGAGCAGTACTTC.

The table lists this clone with a count of one. V and J are TRBV9 and TRBJ2-2; 9 bases are a match to TRBD1. Germline trimming cut 5 bases from V and 2 bases from J; bases unmatched to any gene: 1. The CDR3 runs 14 residues. CDR1 and CDR2 (germline): SGDLS, YYNGEE. This CDR3 reads CASRGQGNTGELFF. DNA for the CDR3: TGTGCCAGCAGGGGACAGGGCAACACCGGGGAGCTGTTTTTT.

Only a few counts were recorded for this clone. Distinct nucleotide sequences in the sample also encode this CDR3. This sequence joins TRBV5-1 and TRBJ2-1; 8 bases align to TRBD2. CDR1 is SGHRS and CDR2 is YFSETQ in the germline V gene. Unmatched junction bases numbered 0, after V lost 0 bases and J lost 1 base. The CDR3 consists of 15 residues. CDR3 DNA sequence: TGCGCCAGCAGCTTGGTAGCGGGGTCCTACAATGAGCAGTTCTTC. It specifies CASSLVAGSYNEQFF.

The chain is built from TRBV2 and TRBJ1-3; D uncertain. V lost 3 bases and J 0 bases, leaving 6 bases between the germline ends. CDR3 length: 14 amino acids. CDR1 and CDR2 from the germline V gene are SNHLY and FYNNEI. CDR3: CASSDIDSGNTIYF. CDR3 DNA: TGTGCCAGCAGTGATATAGACTCTGGAAACACCATATATTTT.

J is TRBJ2-7 and V is TRBV6-1; TRBD1 matches at 9 bases. Germline values: CDR1 MNHNS, CDR2 SASEGT. CDR3 length equals 15 residues. V was clipped by 5 bases and J by 4 bases; unmatched bases: 9. The CDR3 is CASSRTGGLMYEQYF. CDR3 nucleotide sequence: TGTGCCAGCAGTCGCACAGGGGGCCTTATGTACGAGCAGTACTTC.

The V call is TRBV18, the J call TRBJ2-7; TRBD1 matches at 7 bases. This CDR3 region has 17 residues. Losses at the gene ends were 2 bases for V and 0 bases for J; bases not matched to a gene: 10. Germline assignment: CDR1 KGHSH and CDR2 LQKENI. Written as DNA, the CDR3 is TGTGCCAGCTCACCAGGGAGAACAGGGGATAACTCCTACGAGCAGTACTTC. It encodes CASSPGRTGDNSYEQYF.

The chain combines TRBV11-2 with TRBJ2-2, with D maybe TRBD1 (5 bases). The CDR3 loop spans 15 amino acids. Per the germline V gene, CDR1 is SGHAT and CDR2 is FQNNGV. The germline V and J ends were trimmed by 3 bases and 6 bases, with 14 bases remaining between them. The CDR3 DNA is TGTGCCAGCAGCTTTCTTTCTGAAGGGGCCGGGGAGCTGTTTTTT. Translation gives CASSFLSEGAGELFF.

Details on this clone: Other DNA sequences in this sample translate to the same CDR3. The CDR3 loop reads CASSQTGELFF. DNA of the CDR3: TGTGCCAGCAGTCAGACCGGGGAGCTGTTTTTT. This chain joins TRBV2 and TRBJ2-2; D gene uncertain. Germline assignment: CDR1 SNHLY and CDR2 FYNNEI. Trimming cost V 5 bases and J 5 bases, with 3 bases left between them. This CDR3 spans 11 amino acids.

The rearrangement uses TRBV5-6 and TRBJ2-1, with D tentatively TRBD2 (6 bases). Germline V CDR1 and CDR2: SGHDT, YYEEEE. Trimming removed 2 bases from V and 2 bases from J, with 11 bases in between. CDR3 length: 15 residues. The CDR3 sequence: CASSFASEAYNEQFF. CDR3 DNA: TGTGCCAGCAGCTTCGCTAGCGAGGCCTACAATGAGCAGTTCTTC.

This clone was seen just once. At one end, the junction sequence differs from germline, possibly due to a read error. The chain combines TRBV27 with TRBJ2-5, with 7 bases lining up with TRBD2. CDR3 length: 12 residues. Germline values: CDR1 MNHEY, CDR2 SMNVEV (reference sequence). The DNA of the CDR3 is TGTGCCAGCAGTAAGGGGCGGGAGATCCAGTACTTC. Translating it yields CASSKGREIQYF.

CDR3 sequence reads: CASSLGLANEQFF. In DNA form, the CDR3 reads TGTGCCAGCAGTTTGGGACTAGCAAATGAGCAGTTCTTC. This sequence joins TRBV27 and TRBJ2-1, with TRBD2 matching over 9 bases. The germline CDR1 and CDR2 sequences are MNHEY and SMNVEV (reference sequence). Trimming took 3 bases from V and 7 from J; bases not matched to a gene: 1. The CDR3 covers 13 residues.

This clone was recorded a few times. V is TRBV4-3 and J is TRBJ1-5; unclear D gene. CDR1 and CDR2 (germline): LGHNA, YSLEER. The CDR3 loop spans 15 amino acids. The V gene lost 0 bases and the J gene lost 3 bases, with 9 bases spanning the gap. The CDR3 reads CASSQDTVINQPQHF. The DNA for the CDR3 is TGCGCCAGCAGCCAAGATACGGTTATCAATCAGCCCCAGCATTTT.